This TCR beta chain was observed in a study of T cell responses to AZD1222 COVID-19 vaccine. General study findings and limits: Clonal diversity may have been underestimated in mostly white British donors. Repertoire samples came only from after the peak T cell response. Only a handful of AZD1222 recipients were seropositive at baseline.

In the case of this clone: Its antigen is not known.

Generated by immunoSEQ multiplex PCR, the TCRdb table keeps only in-frame clones and is missing some. The table has about 120,000 clones, approximately 85% seen once. The V and J ends lost 1 base and 2 bases respectively, with 16 bases between them. This CDR3 has 17 amino acids. CDR1 is SNHLY, CDR2 FYNNEI, per germline. Specimen: peripheral blood, collected on day 0 of AZD1222 vaccination. The TCR originated in an adult in good health. V and J are TRBV2 and TRBJ2-3; D is unclear. The CDR3: CASSEGRYRTYTDTQYF. The DNA of the CDR3 is TGTGCCAGCAGTGAAGGTAGATACCGAACCTACACAGATACGCAGTATTTT.